This T cell receptor beta chain emerged from a study of human T cells and chemical hapten exposure. Study-level background: TCR yields per sample varied mostly from small pooled library volume differences.

The time point: patch test 2, 6 weeks after DPC sensitization. As for treatment: therapeutic diphenylcyclopropenone sensitization with weekly scalp DPC. A single record per CDR3 protein comes from TCRdb applying MiXCR to the RACE reads. The table lists under 450,000 distinct CDR3 sequences, around 6% of them singletons. This clonotype was found many times. V was pared by 6 bases and J by 8 bases, with 19 bases between. CDR1 is LNHNV, CDR2 YYDKDF, per germline (reference sequence). This CDR3 is 15 amino acids long. Sequencing used whole blood, obtained in connection with sensitization to the hapten diphenylcyclopropenone (DPC). The chain carries TRBV15 and TRBJ1-4; D may be TRBD1 (5 bases). The sequence was obtained from a woman aged 18-35 years with alopecia areata. Some clones in this sample may be carry-over from other donors' samples. CDR3 bases: TGTGCCACCAGTGGCGGCGGGGGTGTACTGGAAAAACTGTTTTTT. It is translated as CATSGGGGVLEKLFF.